Below are 11 T cell receptor beta chains sequenced from a single sample in a study of shared clonotypes between healthy human individuals. The table came from immunoSEQ multiplex PCR; TCRdb's copy has only in-frame clones and leaves some out. The sample carries fewer than 550,000 clones, about 80% recorded once. The sample consisted of PBMCs. These receptors were taken from a woman aged 40 to 50 in good health. Some clones in this sample may be carry-over from other donors' samples.

As to this clone: With a much larger clone just one base away, this may be a read error. The genes are TRBV11-2 and TRBJ2-7, with D unresolved. The V end lost 6 bases, the J end lost 6 bases, and 9 bases lay between the germline ends. Looked up from germline, CDR1 is SGHAT and CDR2 is FQNNGV. The CDR3 loop spans 11 amino acids. CDR3 in DNA: TGTGCCAGCAGTCCCTTCTCCGAGCAGTACTTC. Translated, it gives CASSPFSEQYF.

With respect to this clone: An end of the junction differs from the germline gene, which may be a read error. The rearrangement uses TRBV5-6 and TRBJ2-2; possibly TRBD2 for D (6 bases). The CDR3 spans 15 residues. CDR1 is SGHDT, CDR2 YYEEEE, per germline. The CDR3 is CVSGLVRIDGGELFF. The CDR3 DNA is TGTGTCAGCGGCTTGGTACGGATTGATGGCGGGGAGCTGTTCTTT.

This rearrangement joins TRBV18 to TRBJ2-1, with TRBD2 identical over 8 bases. With 3 bases clipped from V and 5 bases from J, the junction kept 12 bases outside the gene matches. Per the germline V gene, CDR1 is KGHSH and CDR2 is LQKENI. The CDR3 totals 17 residues. The CDR3 spells CASSPWGREGLDNEQFF. The CDR3 coding sequence is TGTGCCAGCTCACCGTGGGGCCGGGAGGGCCTAGACAATGAGCAGTTCTTC.

The genes are TRBV6-6 and TRBJ2-7; 7 nucleotides align to TRBD2. J gave up 4 bases and V 2 bases, and 5 bases lay outside the gene matches. The CDR3 spans 14 residues. Per germline, CDR1 MNHNY and CDR2 SVGAGI (reference sequence). Here the CDR3 reads CASSYTSGKYEQYF. CDR3 coding DNA: TGTGCCAGCAGTTACACGAGCGGGAAATACGAGCAGTACTTC.

This chain connects TRBV9 to TRBJ2-1; D gene ambiguous. Germline lookup yields CDR1 SGDLS and CDR2 YYNGEE. The CDR3 has 13 amino acids. V lost 0 bases, J lost 9 bases, and 10 bases lay in between. CDR3 residues: CASSVAGLSEQFF. In DNA, the CDR3 is TGTGCCAGCAGCGTAGCCGGGCTCTCTGAGCAGTTCTTC.

This clone occurred a few times. The J gene is TRBJ1-4, the V gene TRBV9; 9 bases agree with TRBD1. Trimming took 1 base from V and 9 from J; bases not matched to a gene: 10. The germline V gene has CDR1 SGDLS and CDR2 YYNGEE. The CDR3 extends over 16 amino acids. The CDR3 loop reads CASSVTPGQGSQKLFF. The DNA for the CDR3 is TGTGCCAGCAGCGTAACCCCGGGACAGGGTTCCCAAAAACTGTTTTTT.

J is TRBJ2-1 and V is TRBV7-2; TRBD2 might be the D (6 bases). CDR3 length: 15 residues. V lost 0 bases and J 5 bases, leaving 11 bases between the germline ends. The germline CDR1 and CDR2 sequences are SGHTA and FQGNSA. The CDR3 DNA sequence: TGTGCCAGCAGCTTAGCGGGAGGAACCAACAATGAGCAGTTCTTC. It is translated as CASSLAGGTNNEQFF. The full variable domain, completed using reference TRBV7-2 and TRBJ2-1, is GAGVSQSPSNKVTEKGKDVELRCDPISGHTALYWYRQSLGQGLEFLIYFQGNSAPDKSGLPSDRFSAERTGGSVSTLTIQRTQQEDSAVYLCASSLAGGTNNEQFFGPGTRLTVL.

The gene calls are TRBV18 and TRBJ2-7; TRBD1 is a possible D gene (5 bases). Germline loops: CDR1 KGHSH, CDR2 LQKENI. With 6 bases removed from V and 2 bases from J, the gap between germline ends came to 14 bases. The CDR3 sequence is 14 residues long. The CDR3 sequence: CASSPEADTYEQYF. CDR3 DNA: TGTGCCAGCTCCCCAGAGGCGGACACCTACGAGCAGTACTTC.

This sequence joins TRBV2 and TRBJ1-5; no clear D. Germline-derived CDR1 and CDR2 are SNHLY and FYNNEI. The CDR3 consists of 13 residues. Trimming took 6 bases from V and 0 from J, leaving 6 bases between them. The CDR3: CASRADSNQPQHF. CDR3 DNA: TGTGCCAGCAGGGCAGATAGCAATCAGCCCCAGCATTTT.

The chain has TRBV5-1 and TRBJ2-5; D is possibly TRBD2 (6 bases). Germline-derived CDR1 and CDR2 are SGHRS and YFSETQ. Trimming left V 4 bases short and J 2 bases short, with 12 bases between. The CDR3 loop spans 14 amino acids. This CDR3 reads CASSGGTRQETQYF. The CDR3 DNA reads TGCGCCAGCAGCGGAGGGACTCGGCAAGAGACCCAGTACTTC.

V is TRBV30 and J is TRBJ2-2, with unresolved D. Germline CDR1 is GTSNPN and CDR2 is SVGIG (reference sequence). Trimming shortened V by 1 base and J by 3 bases, and 12 bases separated the two germline ends. The CDR3 contains 15 residues. CDR3 sequence: CAWSGGWQDTGELFF. CDR3 DNA: TGTGCCTGGAGTGGGGGTTGGCAAGACACCGGGGAGCTGTTTTTT.